The T cell receptor (beta chain) described here comes from a study of shared T cell receptors in the human thymus. Germline CDR1 and CDR2: LNHNV and YYDKDF (reference sequence). The CDR3 spans 15 residues. V was trimmed by 4 bases and J by 3 bases, leaving 13 bases between them. Only in-frame clones appear in the TCRdb table, and some are missing; sequencing was by immunoSEQ multiplex PCR. Here the sample spans 650,000 to 950,000 clones, 80% to 90% being singletons. This same sample was also taken into another study, of human thymus T cells. That report notes: Thymus pieces cut out during corrective heart surgery were the tissue that was used.

This clonotype originated in a girl under three years old with a congenital heart defect. This rearrangement joins TRBV15 to TRBJ1-5; TRBD1 is a possible D gene (6 bases). The sample taken for sequencing was thymocytes. CDR3 in amino acids: CATSKGGGDNQPQHF. The CDR3 region has the DNA TGTGCCACCAGCAAAGGGGGGGGTGACAATCAGCCCCAGCATTTT.